The 11 T cell receptor beta chains below come from one sample, sequenced in a study of shared clonotypes between healthy human individuals (TCRdb year 2020). The library relied on the immunoSEQ multiplex PCR assay. TCRdb mirrors the immuneACCESS table, restricted to in-frame sequences. Some clones are absent from its copies; in checked studies, under half trace to an unresolved V gene, and the reason for the others is unknown. Here the sample has around 500,000 clones; more than 65% occur a single time. Jointly, the top ten make up about 12% of the sample. Sequencing used PBMCs. The receptor source for this set is a woman aged 40 to 50 in good health. Some clones in this sample may be carry-over from other donors' samples.

J is TRBJ1-4 and V is TRBV19, with TRBD1 matching over 10 bases. Germline loops: CDR1 LNHDA, CDR2 SQIVND (reference sequence). V lost 5 bases, J lost 11 bases, and 2 bases stayed unmatched. The CDR3 is made up of 12 amino acids. The CDR3 coding sequence is TGTGCCAGTAGTGAGACAGGGGGCAAACTGTTTTTT. Translating gives CASSETGGKLFF.

Of note for this clone: It is likely a read error: a sequence one base away is far more abundant. Without the conserved terminal phenylalanine or tryptophan, this CDR3 likely stems from a read error. This chain links TRBV29-1 with TRBJ2-7, with TRBD1 identical over 8 bases. Germline values: CDR1 SQVTM, CDR2 ANQGSEA. The junction had 13 bases not matched to a gene; V was cut back by 7 bases and J by 2 bases. The CDR3 has 15 residues. The CDR3 sequence: CSAERTGKSPYEQYY. In DNA, the CDR3 is TGCAGCGCGGAAAGGACAGGGAAGAGCCCCTACGAGCAGTACTAC.

The rearrangement joins TRBV5-1 to TRBJ2-6; no firm D call. The germline V and J ends were trimmed by 0 bases and 12 bases, with 13 bases remaining between them. This CDR3 has 14 amino acids. Germline CDR1 is SGHRS and CDR2 is YFSETQ. CDR3 DNA: TGCGCCAGCAGCTTGGCCGTGGTTCCGGGCGTCCTGACTTTC. Residues: CASSLAVVPGVLTF.

This clone was recorded only once. A read error likely explains this, since a far larger clone differs by one base. Other DNA variants within this sample encode the same CDR3. J is TRBJ1-5 and V is TRBV11-2, with D tentatively TRBD1 (5 bases). This CDR3 has 13 residues. V shed 5 bases and J shed 13 bases, with 18 bases lying between them. Germline loops: CDR1 SGHAT, CDR2 FQNNGV. The CDR3 spells CASSLRRDAPQHF. As DNA, the CDR3 is TGTGCCAGCAGCCTCCGGAGGGACGCGCCACAGCATTTT.

Note on this clone: The identical CDR3 is also encoded by other nucleotide sequences in the sample. V is TRBV18 and J is TRBJ2-5; D unresolved. Germline V lookup: CDR1 KGHSH, CDR2 LQKENI. V dropped 3 bases and J dropped 2 bases, with 4 bases sitting between them. The length of the CDR3 is 12 residues. In DNA, the CDR3 is TGTGCCAGCTCACCGACTCAAGAGACCCAGTACTTC. It translates to CASSPTQETQYF.

This clone appeared a few times. The chain joins TRBV6-5 to TRBJ2-7; 9 nucleotides match TRBD2. The V gene's germline CDR1 is MNHEY and CDR2 SVGAGI. The CDR3 consists of 14 residues. Unmatched junction bases numbered 1, after V lost 0 bases and J lost 4 bases. This CDR3 reads CASSYSAGGYEQYF. In DNA, the CDR3 is TGTGCCAGCAGTTACTCCGCGGGAGGGTACGAGCAGTACTTC.

The CDR3 bases are TGTGCCAGCAGCTTAGACTACAATGAGCAGTTCTTC. Protein product: CASSLDYNEQFF. V gene TRBV13 combines with J gene TRBJ2-1; D gene ambiguous. Germline CDR1 reads PRHDT; CDR2 reads FYEKMQ (reference sequence). The CDR3 sequence is 12 residues long. The V gene lost 1 base and the J gene lost 3 bases, with 1 base spanning the gap.

The gene calls are TRBV5-1 and TRBJ2-7; D assignment may be TRBD1 or TRBD2 (5 bases each). Germline CDR1 is SGHRS and CDR2 is YFSETQ. V lost 0 bases and J lost 4, with 11 bases in between. The CDR3 has 14 amino acids. The CDR3 sequence: CASSLARGAYEQYF. The CDR3 region has the DNA TGCGCCAGCAGCTTGGCGAGGGGAGCGTACGAGCAGTACTTC.

As for this clone: A read error likely explains this, since a far larger clone differs by one base. The V and J genes are TRBV7-9 and TRBJ2-5, with D hard to call. This CDR3 comprises 13 residues. V dropped 5 bases and J dropped 5 bases, with 12 bases sitting between them. The germline CDR1 and CDR2 sequences are SEHNR and FQNEAQ (reference sequence). The CDR3 DNA reads as TGTGCCAGCAGCCGCAACTGGTGGGAGACCCAGTACTTC. It codes for CASSRNWWETQYF.

V and J are TRBV4-2 and TRBJ2-2; D ambiguous. Trimming left V 0 bases short and J 8 bases short, with 10 bases between. The CDR3 is made up of 14 amino acids. Germline CDR1 LGHNA, CDR2 YNFKEQ. CDR3 in DNA: TGTGCCAGCAGCCAAGACTCTATCCCTGGGGAGCTGTTTTTT. This encodes CASSQDSIPGELFF.

V usage is TRBV30 and J usage is TRBJ2-6, with 9 positions matching TRBD1. This CDR3 has 22 amino acids. Looked up from germline, CDR1 is GTSNPN and CDR2 is SVGIG (reference sequence). V lost 0 bases and J lost 4; bases outside the gene matches: 22. The CDR3 DNA is TGTGCCTGGAGTGTACTGTGGGCCCTTCCGGGACAGGGTGGTGCCGGGGCCAACGTCCTGACTTTC. Its protein product is CAWSVLWALPGQGGAGANVLTF.